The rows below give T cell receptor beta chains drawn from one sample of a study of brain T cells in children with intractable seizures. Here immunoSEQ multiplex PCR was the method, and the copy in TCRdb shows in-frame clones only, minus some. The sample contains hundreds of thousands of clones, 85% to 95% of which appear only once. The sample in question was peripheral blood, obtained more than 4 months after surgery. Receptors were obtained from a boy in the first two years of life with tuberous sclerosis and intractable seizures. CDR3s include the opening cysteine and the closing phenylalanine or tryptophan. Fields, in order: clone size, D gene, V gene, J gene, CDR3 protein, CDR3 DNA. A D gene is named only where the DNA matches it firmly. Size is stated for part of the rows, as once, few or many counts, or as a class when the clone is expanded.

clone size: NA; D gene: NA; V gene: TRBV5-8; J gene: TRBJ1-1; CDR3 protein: CASSTGEATEAFF; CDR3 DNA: TGTGCCAGCAGCACGGGGGAGGCCACTGAAGCTTTCTTT
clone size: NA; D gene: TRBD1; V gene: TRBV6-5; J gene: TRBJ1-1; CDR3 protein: CASSTGQTMNTEAFF; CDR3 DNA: TGTGCCAGCAGTACGGGACAGACCATGAACACTGAAGCTTTCTTT
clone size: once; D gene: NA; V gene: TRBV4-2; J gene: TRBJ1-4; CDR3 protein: CASSQGVTPGEEKLFF; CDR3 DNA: TGTGCCAGCAGCCAAGGCGTGACCCCCGGCGAGGAAAAACTGTTTTTT
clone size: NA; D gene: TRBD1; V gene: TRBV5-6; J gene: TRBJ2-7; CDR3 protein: CASSTGGQGFYEQYF; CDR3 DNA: TGTGCCAGCAGTACCGGGGGACAGGGCTTCTACGAGCAGTACTTC
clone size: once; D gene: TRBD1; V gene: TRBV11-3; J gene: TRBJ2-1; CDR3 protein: CASSSGQGFDEQFF; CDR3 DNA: TGTGCCAGCAGTTCGGGACAGGGGTTCGATGAGCAGTTCTTC
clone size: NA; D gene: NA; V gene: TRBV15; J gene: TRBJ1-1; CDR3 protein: CATSSSGYTEAFF; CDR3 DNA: TGTGCCACCAGCTCTTCGGGGTACACTGAAGCTTTCTTT
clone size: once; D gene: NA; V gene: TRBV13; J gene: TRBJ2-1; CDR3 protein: CASSSRGPSGGGYNEQFF; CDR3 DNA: TGTGCCAGCAGCTCGAGGGGGCCCTCGGGGGGAGGGTACAATGAGCAGTTCTTC
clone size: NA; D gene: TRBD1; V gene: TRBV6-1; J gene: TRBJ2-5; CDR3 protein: CASSEQGDRRETQYF; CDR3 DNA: TGTGCCAGCAGTGAACAAGGGGACAGAAGAGAGACCCAGTACTTC
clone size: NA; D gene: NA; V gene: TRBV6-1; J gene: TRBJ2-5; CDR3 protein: CASSEVTVQTQYF; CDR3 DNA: TGTGCCAGCAGTGAAGTTACTGTTCAGACCCAGTACTTC
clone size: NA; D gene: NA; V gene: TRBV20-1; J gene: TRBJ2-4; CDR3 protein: CSASGSYNLAKNIQYF; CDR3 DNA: TGCAGTGCTAGTGGTAGTTACAACCTAGCCAAAAACATTCAGTACTTC
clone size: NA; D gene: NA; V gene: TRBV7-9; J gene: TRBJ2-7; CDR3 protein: CASSLAGGIPYEQYF; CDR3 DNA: TGTGCCAGCAGCTTAGCGGGCGGGATCCCCTACGAGCAGTACTTC
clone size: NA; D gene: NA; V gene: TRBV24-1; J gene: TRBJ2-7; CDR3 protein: CATSDSRGLSYEQYF; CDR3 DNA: TGTGCCACCAGTGATTCTCGGGGATTAAGCTACGAGCAGTACTTC
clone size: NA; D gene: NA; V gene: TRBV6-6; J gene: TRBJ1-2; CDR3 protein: CASSYRAGGYTF; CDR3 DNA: TGTGCCAGCAGTTACAGGGCGGGCGGCTACACCTTC
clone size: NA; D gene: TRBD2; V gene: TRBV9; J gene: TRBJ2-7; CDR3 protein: CASSVTSGSYEQYF; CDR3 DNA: TGTGCCAGCAGCGTGACTAGCGGGAGCTACGAGCAGTACTTC
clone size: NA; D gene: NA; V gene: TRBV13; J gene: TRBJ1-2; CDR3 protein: CASSLNGYTF; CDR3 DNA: TGTGCCAGCAGCTTAAATGGCTACACCTTC
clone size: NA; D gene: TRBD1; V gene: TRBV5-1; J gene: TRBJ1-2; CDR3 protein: CASSLGVFRGENGYTF; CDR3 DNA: TGCGCCAGCAGCTTGGGAGTATTCAGGGGGGAAAATGGCTACACCTTC
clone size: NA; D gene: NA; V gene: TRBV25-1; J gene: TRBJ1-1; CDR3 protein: CASSMTGRTEAFF; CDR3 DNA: TGTGCCAGCAGTATGACAGGTAGGACTGAAGCTTTCTTT
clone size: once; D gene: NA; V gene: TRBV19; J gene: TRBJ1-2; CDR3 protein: CASSPRGATYGYTF; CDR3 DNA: TGTGCCAGTAGCCCGCGGGGGGCAACCTATGGCTACACCTTC
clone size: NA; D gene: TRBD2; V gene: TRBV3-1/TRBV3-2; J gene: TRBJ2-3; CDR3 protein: CASSHPGLAGLNTQYF; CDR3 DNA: TGTGCCAGCAGTCACCCGGGACTAGCGGGATTAAATACGCAGTATTTT
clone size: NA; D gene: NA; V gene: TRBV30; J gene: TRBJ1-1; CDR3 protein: CAWNSPAKAFF; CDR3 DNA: TGTGCCTGGAACTCCCCAGCGAAAGCTTTCTTT
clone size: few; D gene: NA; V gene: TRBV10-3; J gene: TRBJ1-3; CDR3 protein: CAIKGHYSGNTIYF; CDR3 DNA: TGTGCCATCAAGGGACACTACTCTGGAAACACCATATATTTT